Below, 22 T cell receptor beta chains from the same sample are listed, as sequenced in a study of STAT5B mutations in CD4+ large granular lymphocyte leukemia. The table came from immunoSEQ multiplex PCR; TCRdb's copy has only in-frame clones and leaves some out. The data hold about 30,000 clones, with 75% to 85% observed a single time. The source material was CD4+ T cells from blood buffy coats. These receptors all stem from a human donor in good health.

As to this clone: Other DNA sequences in this specimen translate into the identical CDR3. The gene calls are TRBV30 and TRBJ2-5, with unresolved D. Germline V gene data show CDR1 as GTSNPN and CDR2 as SVGIG (reference sequence). The ends were cut back, 0 bases at V and 6 bases at J, with 8 bases in the middle. The length of the CDR3 is 12 residues. The CDR3 loop is CAWSVFGKTQYF. As DNA, the CDR3 is TGTGCCTGGAGTGTATTTGGGAAGACCCAGTACTTC.

The rearrangement links TRBV5-1 to TRBJ2-7; 8 bases are a match to TRBD2. This CDR3 is 16 amino acids long. Germline loops: CDR1 SGHRS, CDR2 YFSETQ. With 4 bases clipped from V and 1 base from J, the junction kept 10 bases outside the gene matches. The CDR3 protein is CASSPLPGGGSYEQYF. Written as DNA, the CDR3 is TGCGCCAGCAGCCCGCTCCCCGGGGGGGGTTCCTACGAGCAGTACTTC.

V gene TRBV7-9 combines with J gene TRBJ2-5, with 7 positions matching TRBD2. The ends lost 0 bases at V and 4 bases at J; junction bases unmatched: 11. Germline CDR1 and CDR2: SEHNR and FQNEAQ (reference sequence). The CDR3 spans 17 residues. The chain's CDR3 is CASSLARSRELGETQYF. Written as DNA, the CDR3 is TGTGCCAGCAGCTTAGCGAGGTCGCGGGAGTTGGGAGAGACCCAGTACTTC.

The chain links TRBV19 to TRBJ2-7; TRBD2 might be the D (5 bases). Trimming shortened V by 5 bases and J by 5 bases, and 10 bases separated the two germline ends. The CDR3 is 12 residues long. CDR1 LNHDA and CDR2 SQIVND come from the germline V gene (reference sequence). CDR3 region: CASSPEGHEQYF. CDR3 DNA: TGTGCCAGTAGTCCAGAGGGCCACGAGCAGTACTTC.

The V gene is TRBV11-2, the J gene TRBJ1-2; D not certain. Germline V gene data show CDR1 as SGHAT and CDR2 as FQNNGV. Trimming took 1 base from V and 8 from J, leaving 14 bases between them. This CDR3 has 14 amino acids. CDR3 in DNA: TGTGCCAGCAGCTTAGGGAGGGATCAATACGGCTACACCTTC. It codes for CASSLGRDQYGYTF.

This rearrangement joins TRBV6-1 to TRBJ2-1; possible D gene TRBD2, 5 bases. This CDR3 is 14 amino acids long. CDR1 and CDR2 from the germline V gene are MNHNS and SASEGT. The germline V and J ends were trimmed by 7 bases and 9 bases, with 19 bases remaining between them. The CDR3 loop reads CASTTEVGRGEQFF. CDR3 bases: TGTGCCAGCACCACCGAGGTGGGGAGAGGTGAGCAGTTCTTC.

This chain uses TRBV19 with TRBJ2-3; a possible D gene is TRBD2 (7 bases). The CDR3 covers 15 residues. The V end was cut by 5 bases, the J end by 9 bases, with 21 bases between. Germline V lookup: CDR1 LNHDA, CDR2 SQIVND (reference sequence). CDR3 protein: CASSGGGGLRATQYF. CDR3 sequence (DNA): TGTGCCAGTAGTGGAGGCGGGGGCCTCCGAGCGACGCAGTATTTT.

The chain recombines TRBV19 with TRBJ1-5; a weak D match, TRBD1 (5 bases). Germline V lookup: CDR1 LNHDA, CDR2 SQIVND (reference sequence). The CDR3 spans 16 residues. Trimming removed 3 bases from V and 2 bases from J, with 14 bases in between. CDR3 DNA sequence: TGTGCCAGTAGTATCCCCGGGGCCGCCGGCAATCAGCCCCAGCATTTT. Protein product: CASSIPGAAGNQPQHF. The complete variable domain, with remaining parts taken from reference TRBV19 and TRBJ1-5, reads DGGITQSPKYLFRKEGQNVTLSCEQNLNHDAMYWYRQDPGQGLRLIYYSQIVNDFQKGDIAEGYSVSREKKESFPLTVTSAQKNPTAFYLCASSIPGAAGNQPQHFGDGTRLSIL.

This sequence joins TRBV7-9 and TRBJ2-7; D tentatively reads TRBD1 or TRBD2 (5 bases each). CDR3 size: 14 residues. V shed 5 bases and J shed 5 bases, with 16 bases lying between them. CDR1 and CDR2 from the germline V gene are SEHNR and FQNEAQ (reference sequence). This chain's CDR3 is CASSPEGQGDEQYF. The CDR3 DNA is TGTGCCAGCAGCCCTGAGGGGCAGGGCGACGAGCAGTACTTC.

This clone was counted only a few times. The chain employs TRBV27 and TRBJ1-1; no definite D call. V shed 7 bases and J shed 1 base, with 10 bases lying between them. Per germline, CDR1 MNHEY and CDR2 SMNVEV (reference sequence). CDR3 size: 13 residues. The DNA of the CDR3 is TGTGCCAGCAAAGGTCCCTGGAACACTGAAGCTTTCTTT. Encoded protein: CASKGPWNTEAFF.

The genes are TRBV6-6 and TRBJ1-5, with a possible D match to TRBD1 (6 bases). The CDR3 loop spans 16 amino acids. The germline gives CDR1 MNHNY, CDR2 SVGAGI (reference sequence). V lost 10 bases to trimming and J lost 4 bases, with 23 bases between them. CDR3 protein: CATNGGGRIKNQPQHF. The DNA for the CDR3 is TGTGCCACTAATGGGGGGGGCCGAATTAAGAATCAGCCCCAGCATTTT.

The table lists this clone with a count of one. This sequence joins TRBV5-6 and TRBJ2-5; 8 positions match TRBD1. Germline CDR1 is SGHDT and CDR2 is YYEEEE. The CDR3 is made up of 13 amino acids. V lost 6 bases, J lost 5 bases, and 6 bases stayed unmatched. Here the CDR3 DNA reads TGTGCCAGCATCCACAGGGGGTTGGAGACCCAGTACTTC. Encoded protein: CASIHRGLETQYF.

The chain uses TRBV5-8 and TRBJ2-3, with D perhaps matching TRBD2 (6 bases). The CDR3 sequence is 17 residues long. CDR1 and CDR2 from the germline V gene are SGHTS and YDEGEE. The germline V and J ends were trimmed by 0 bases and 0 bases, with 14 bases remaining between them. CDR3 sequence reads: CASSLAGTSQSTDTQYF. The DNA of the CDR3 is TGTGCCAGCAGCTTGGCCGGGACTTCACAAAGCACAGATACGCAGTATTTT.

This sequence joins TRBV30 and TRBJ2-5; D gene uncertain. Looked up from germline, CDR1 is GTSNPN and CDR2 is SVGIG (reference sequence). The CDR3 contains 13 residues. The CDR3 nucleotides are TGTGCTCTGGGATCTGTGAATGGAGAGACCCAGTACTTC. It yields the protein CALGSVNGETQYF.

The chain combines TRBV5-6 with TRBJ1-2; D remains ambiguous. Germline V gene lookup returns CDR1 SGHDT and CDR2 YYEEEE. The CDR3 contains 14 residues. V was shortened by 4 bases and J by 3 bases, with 13 bases between the two germline ends. The CDR3 sequence: CASSLGGEDYGYTF. For the CDR3, the DNA is TGTGCCAGCAGCCTCGGCGGAGAAGACTATGGCTACACCTTC.

J is TRBJ1-4 and V is TRBV6-5, with 7 positions matching TRBD1. Trimming removed 5 bases from V and 3 bases from J; junction bases left unmatched: 6. This CDR3 contains 15 residues. The germline V gene has CDR1 MNHEY and CDR2 SVGAGI. The CDR3 DNA sequence: TGTGCCAGCAGTCGCGGGACAGTTCCTAATGAAAAACTGTTTTTT. Its protein is CASSRGTVPNEKLFF.

As concerns this clone: The sample has other DNA sequences that encode this CDR3 too. The chain is built from TRBV5-5 and TRBJ2-7; D gene ambiguous. The V gene lost 0 bases and the J gene lost 3 bases, with 10 bases spanning the gap. The length of the CDR3 is 14 residues. Germline CDR1 and CDR2: SGHKS and YYEKEE (reference sequence). For the CDR3, the DNA is TGTGCCAGCAGCTTGGTAGGTAGGAGCTACGAGCAGTACTTC. Translating it yields CASSLVGRSYEQYF.

The gene calls are TRBV4-3 and TRBJ2-3, with D unresolved. CDR1 and CDR2 (germline): LGHNA, YSLEER. This CDR3 has 14 amino acids. With 3 bases removed from V and 1 base from J, the gap between germline ends came to 8 bases. As DNA, the CDR3 is TGCGCCAGCAGCCAGTCGGAGCGCACAGATACGCAGTATTTT. Translating gives CASSQSERTDTQYF.

The chain combines TRBV28 with TRBJ2-3, with 7 bases aligning to TRBD2. The ends lost 2 bases at V and 4 bases at J; junction bases unmatched: 9. From germline, CDR1 is MDHEN and CDR2 SYDVKM. This CDR3 region has 16 residues. In nucleotides, the CDR3 is TGTGCCAGCAGTTTAATTGCGGGGGTGTCTGCAGATACGCAGTATTTT. This sequence encodes CASSLIAGVSADTQYF.

This clone was detected only a few times. The chain joins TRBV6-5 to TRBJ2-1; 7 bases map to TRBD1. Trimming cost V 5 bases and J 9 bases; bases outside gene matches: 4. This CDR3 is built from 12 residues. The germline gives CDR1 MNHEY, CDR2 SVGAGI. Here the CDR3 reads CASSQWTGEQFF. In nucleotides, the CDR3 is TGTGCCAGCAGTCAGTGGACAGGTGAGCAGTTCTTC.

In its sample, this clone was seen a few times. CDR3 bases: TGTGCCAGCAGCTTTCAGCCCGGGCCCCAGCATTTT. This translates into CASSFQPGPQHF. V gene TRBV7-2 combines with J gene TRBJ1-5; D gene uncertain. The CDR3 loop spans 12 amino acids. The germline V gene has CDR1 SGHTA and CDR2 FQGNSA. V was trimmed by 3 bases and J by 9 bases, leaving 9 bases between them.

The chain employs TRBV5-1 and TRBJ1-1; D gene uncertain. Per germline, CDR1 SGHRS and CDR2 YFSETQ. V lost 4 bases and J 5 bases, leaving 21 bases between the germline ends. The CDR3 is 16 amino acids. The CDR3 loop is CASSPPLMWAPTEAFF. CDR3 sequence (DNA): TGCGCCAGCAGCCCCCCGCTAATGTGGGCCCCAACTGAAGCTTTCTTT.